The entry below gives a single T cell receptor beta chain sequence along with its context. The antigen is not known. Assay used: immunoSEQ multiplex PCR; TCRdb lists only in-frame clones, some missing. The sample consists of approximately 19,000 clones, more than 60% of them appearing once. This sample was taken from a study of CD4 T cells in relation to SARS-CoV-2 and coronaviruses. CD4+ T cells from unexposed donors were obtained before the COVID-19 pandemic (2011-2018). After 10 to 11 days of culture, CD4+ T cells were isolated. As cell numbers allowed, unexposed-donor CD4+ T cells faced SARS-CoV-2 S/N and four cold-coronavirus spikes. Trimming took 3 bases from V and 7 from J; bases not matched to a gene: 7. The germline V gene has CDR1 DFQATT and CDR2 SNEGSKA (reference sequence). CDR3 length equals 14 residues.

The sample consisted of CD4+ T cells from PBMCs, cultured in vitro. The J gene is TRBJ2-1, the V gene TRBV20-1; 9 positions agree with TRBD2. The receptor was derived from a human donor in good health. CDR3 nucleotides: TGCAGTGCTAGTCTAGCGGGAAAGATAAATGAGCAGTTCTTC. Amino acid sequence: CSASLAGKINEQFF.